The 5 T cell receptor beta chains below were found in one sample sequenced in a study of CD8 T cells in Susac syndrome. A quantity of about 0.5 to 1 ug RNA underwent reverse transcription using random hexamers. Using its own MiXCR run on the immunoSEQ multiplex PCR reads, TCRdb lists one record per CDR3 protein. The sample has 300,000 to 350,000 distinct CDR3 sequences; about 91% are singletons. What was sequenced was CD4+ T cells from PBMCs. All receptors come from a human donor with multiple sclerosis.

The CDR3 reads CASSSYRQGSTEAFF. The CDR3 DNA follows: TGCGCCAGCAGCTCCTACAGGCAGGGGAGCACTGAAGCTTTCTTT. The chain recombines TRBV5-1 with TRBJ1-1; a weak D match, TRBD1 (6 bases). V was cut by 3 bases and J by 4 bases, with 16 bases left in between. Germline values: CDR1 SGHRS, CDR2 YFSETQ. This CDR3 is 15 amino acids long.

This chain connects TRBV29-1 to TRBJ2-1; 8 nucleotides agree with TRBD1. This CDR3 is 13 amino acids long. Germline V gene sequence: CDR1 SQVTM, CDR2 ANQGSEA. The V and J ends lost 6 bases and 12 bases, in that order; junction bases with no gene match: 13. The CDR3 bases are TGCAGCGTACGGACAGGGAACCTTAGGGGGCAGTTCTTC. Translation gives CSVRTGNLRGQFF.

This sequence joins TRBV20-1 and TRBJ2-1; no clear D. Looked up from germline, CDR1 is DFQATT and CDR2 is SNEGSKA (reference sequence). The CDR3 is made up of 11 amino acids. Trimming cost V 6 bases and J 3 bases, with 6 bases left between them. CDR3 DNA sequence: TGCAGTGCCATAATCTACAATGAGCAGTTCTTC. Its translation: CSAIIYNEQFF.

CDR3 in amino acids: CSARGPPDQPQHF. The CDR3 DNA reads TGCAGTGCTAGAGGCCCCCCAGATCAGCCCCAGCATTTT. V and J are TRBV20-1 and TRBJ1-5; D not resolved. The CDR3 spans 13 residues. The germline V gene encodes CDR1 DFQATT and CDR2 SNEGSKA (reference sequence). Trimming took 1 base from V and 5 from J, leaving 9 bases between them.

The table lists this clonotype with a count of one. CDR3 bases: TGTGCCAGCTCACTAACCTCGACAGAGCAAGAGACCCAGTACTTC. This gives the protein CASSLTSTEQETQYF. The chain has TRBV18 and TRBJ2-5; D is possibly TRBD1 (5 bases). Trimming pared 4 bases from V and 2 bases from J, leaving 14 bases between. Germline assignment: CDR1 KGHSH and CDR2 LQKENI. The CDR3 spans 15 residues.